This entry lists 22 T cell receptor beta chains sequenced from one sample in a study of cytomegalovirus exposure and HLA in healthy donors. PCR used 60 Vbeta primers and 13 Jbeta primers. Using immunoSEQ multiplex PCR, the repertoire was profiled, and TCRdb retains in-frame clones only, with some absent. The sample lists over 100,000 clones, 65% to 75% seen once, with 4.8% in the top ten. The sequenced sample was PBMCs. The source is a man aged 25 to 40 in good health and CMV-seropositive.

The chain uses TRBV18 and TRBJ2-7, with D possibly TRBD2 on 5 matching bases. There are 18 residues in the CDR3. CDR1 KGHSH and CDR2 LQKENI come from the germline V gene. Between the trimmed V and J ends, which lost 0 bases and 3 bases, there was a span of 21 bases. The chain's CDR3 is CASSPPLGVGNRYYEQYF. Here the CDR3 DNA reads TGTGCCAGCTCACCACCACTCGGGGTGGGGAATCGTTACTACGAGCAGTACTTC.

This chain joins TRBV7-6 and TRBJ1-1; D gene uncertain. Germline V gives CDR1 SGHVS, CDR2 FNYEAQ. The V end lost 1 base, the J end lost 2 bases, and 11 bases lay between the germline ends. This CDR3 region has 15 residues. Here the CDR3 reads CASSLGVGTNTEAFF. The CDR3 region has the DNA TGTGCCAGCAGCTTAGGTGTGGGCACCAACACTGAAGCTTTCTTT.

This chain connects TRBV29-1 to TRBJ1-5, with 8 positions matching TRBD1. The trim removed 6 bases at V and 8 bases at J, leaving 12 bases unmatched. Germline V CDR1 and CDR2: SQVTM, ANQGSEA. The CDR3 consists of 14 residues. The CDR3 here is CSVAIGQGGEPQHF. CDR3 sequence (DNA): TGCAGCGTCGCTATCGGACAGGGAGGGGAGCCCCAGCATTTT.

This clone was detected a few times. This chain joins TRBV9 and TRBJ2-1, with D possibly matching TRBD2 (6 bases). This CDR3 contains 15 residues. CDR1 is SGDLS, CDR2 YYNGEE, per germline. The ends were cut back, 3 bases at V and 6 bases at J, with 16 bases in the middle. CDR3 protein: CASSAGGTHSNEQFF. CDR3 coding DNA: TGTGCCAGCAGCGCCGGCGGGACCCATTCCAATGAGCAGTTCTTC.

The rearrangement uses TRBV9 and TRBJ1-2, with D perhaps matching TRBD1 (6 bases). V gave up 1 base and J gave up 5 bases, with 12 bases separating them. CDR1 SGDLS and CDR2 YYNGEE come from the germline V gene. CDR3 length equals 14 residues. The CDR3 DNA is TGTGCCAGCAGCGTAACAGGGCCGGGGTATGGCTACACCTTC. Residues: CASSVTGPGYGYTF.

V is TRBV9 and J is TRBJ2-7; D unresolved. The V gene lost 0 bases and the J gene lost 6 bases, with 19 bases spanning the gap. This CDR3 comprises 16 residues. Germline V lookup: CDR1 SGDLS, CDR2 YYNGEE. For the CDR3, the DNA is TGTGCCAGCAGCGTAGCTACGGGTACCTCCCTATTCGAGCAGTACTTC. Its translation: CASSVATGTSLFEQYF.

J is TRBJ1-4 and V is TRBV7-2, with D perhaps TRBD1 (5 bases). CDR1 is SGHTA and CDR2 is FQGNSA in the germline V gene. The ends were cut back, 5 bases at V and 11 bases at J, with 15 bases in the middle. This CDR3 comprises 13 residues. In nucleotides, the CDR3 is TGTGCCAGCAGCCAGAGCTGGGGCGGCAAACTGTTTTTT. Protein sequence: CASSQSWGGKLFF.

This clone was seen more than once but under ten times. The chain joins TRBV27 to TRBJ1-5; D unclear. There are 15 residues in the CDR3. The germline V and J ends were trimmed by 2 bases and 0 bases, with 8 bases remaining between them. Germline CDR1 reads MNHEY; CDR2 reads SMNVEV (reference sequence). The CDR3 is CASSLGGYSNQPQHF. CDR3 bases: TGTGCCAGCAGTTTAGGAGGGTATAGCAATCAGCCCCAGCATTTT.

The chain employs TRBV18 and TRBJ1-1; D is undetermined. V lost 2 bases to trimming and J lost 4 bases, with 11 bases between them. Germline V lookup: CDR1 KGHSH, CDR2 LQKENI. The CDR3 is made up of 14 amino acids. The CDR3 DNA follows: TGTGCCAGCTCACCAGACGGGGAGATCACTGAAGCTTTCTTT. Its protein is CASSPDGEITEAFF.

In the case of this clone: This sample also contains other DNA sequences that code for the same CDR3. This chain joins TRBV7-9 and TRBJ2-7; D uncertain. This CDR3 has 13 residues. Trimming stripped 8 bases from V and 0 bases from J, with 11 bases between. Per germline, CDR1 SEHNR and CDR2 FQNEAQ (reference sequence). DNA for the CDR3: TGTGCCAGCCGAGACATACTCTCCTACGAGCAGTACTTC. Protein sequence: CASRDILSYEQYF.

The rearrangement links TRBV4-3 to TRBJ1-2; D perhaps matches TRBD1 (6 bases). CDR1 LGHNA and CDR2 YSLEER come from the germline V gene. The V end was cut by 1 base, the J end by 3 bases, with 18 bases between. The CDR3 runs to 17 residues. CDR3 sequence reads: CASSQAESIQGYYGYTF. The CDR3, as DNA: TGCGCCAGCAGCCAAGCCGAGAGTATCCAGGGGTACTATGGCTACACCTTC.

In this sample, this clone turned up a few times. This rearrangement joins TRBV6-1 to TRBJ2-5, with 9 positions matching TRBD2. The CDR3 spans 16 residues. CDR1 is MNHNS and CDR2 is SASEGT in the germline V gene. After removal of 1 base from V and 2 bases from J, the junction contained 5 bases not matched to a gene. CDR3 protein: CASSEVSGGTQETQYF. The DNA of the CDR3 is TGTGCCAGCAGTGAAGTAAGCGGGGGGACTCAAGAGACCCAGTACTTC.

The V call is TRBV29-1, the J call TRBJ2-1; 10 nucleotides align to TRBD2. Germline V CDR1 and CDR2: SQVTM, ANQGSEA. V was clipped by 6 bases and J by 2 bases; unmatched bases: 7. This CDR3 comprises 15 residues. CDR3 amino acids: CSVVAGGTAYNEQFF. For the CDR3, the DNA is TGCAGCGTCGTAGCGGGGGGAACAGCCTACAATGAGCAGTTCTTC.

This clone was seen only a few times. The rearrangement links TRBV25-1 to TRBJ2-5; D perhaps matches TRBD1 (5 bases). Per germline, CDR1 MGHDK and CDR2 SYGVNS. The V and J ends lost 3 bases and 5 bases respectively, with 22 bases between them. The CDR3 consists of 17 residues. The CDR3 is CASSDPAAPGRKETQYF. The CDR3 coding sequence is TGTGCCAGCAGTGATCCCGCCGCCCCAGGGCGAAAGGAGACCCAGTACTTC.

This clone was seen just once. A read error may account for a junction end that differs from germline. The J gene is TRBJ1-2, the V gene TRBV19; 7 bases are shared with TRBD1. Looked up from germline, CDR1 is LNHDA and CDR2 is SQIVND (reference sequence). The CDR3 length is 14 residues. The CDR3 protein is CASSIGTDIYGYPF. Here the CDR3 DNA reads TGTGCCAGTAGTATCGGGACAGATATATATGGCTACCCCTTC. Complete variable domain (other parts from reference TRBV19 and TRBJ1-2): DGGITQSPKYLFRKEGQNVTLSCEQNLNHDAMYWYRQDPGQGLRLIYYSQIVNDFQKGDIAEGYSVSREKKESFPLTVTSAQKNPTAFYLCASSIGTDIYGYPFGSGTRLTVV.

J is TRBJ2-3 and V is TRBV4-2; possible D gene TRBD2, 5 bases. The V gene lost 3 bases and the J gene lost 4 bases, with 14 bases spanning the gap. Germline V gene lookup returns CDR1 LGHNA and CDR2 YNFKEQ. This CDR3 is 15 amino acids long. This CDR3 is CASSQVASSADTQYF. The CDR3 DNA follows: TGTGCCAGCAGCCAGGTAGCGTCCAGCGCAGATACGCAGTATTTT.

The V call is TRBV5-1, the J call TRBJ2-1; 8 positions match TRBD2. The V segment lost 1 base and the J segment 5 bases; nucleotides outside the gene matches: 2. The CDR3 has 14 amino acids. Germline V gene sequence: CDR1 SGHRS, CDR2 YFSETQ. The CDR3 region is CASSLPGGNNEQFF. CDR3 nucleotide sequence: TGCGCCAGCAGCTTGCCGGGGGGGAACAATGAGCAGTTCTTC.

This clone was picked up a small number of times. The chain uses TRBV7-2 and TRBJ1-5; D not resolved. Trimming stripped 2 bases from V and 3 bases from J, with 11 bases between. Germline loops: CDR1 SGHTA, CDR2 FQGNSA. CDR3 length: 15 residues. For the CDR3, the DNA is TGTGCCAGCAGCTTAAACGTGGGCCCCAATCAGCCCCAGCATTTT. Amino acids: CASSLNVGPNQPQHF.

This clone was seen a single time. The genes are TRBV30 and TRBJ2-2; TRBD2 matches 8 bases. With V trimmed by 0 bases and J by 7 bases, 25 bases remained unmatched. This CDR3 spans 21 amino acids. The germline V gene encodes CDR1 GTSNPN and CDR2 SVGIG (reference sequence). CDR3 residues: CAWSVWSRPPGHSGEDGELFF. The CDR3 DNA follows: TGTGCCTGGAGTGTATGGTCGAGGCCCCCGGGGCATAGCGGGGAGGACGGGGAGCTGTTTTTT.

This chain joins TRBV10-2 and TRBJ2-3; no clear D gene. This CDR3 contains 14 residues. Germline V CDR1 and CDR2: WSHSY, SAAADI. V was trimmed by 3 bases and J by 1 base, leaving 8 bases between them. The CDR3 spells CASSDTSGTDTQYF. The CDR3 nucleotides are TGCGCCAGCAGTGATACCTCGGGCACAGATACGCAGTATTTT.

The genes are TRBV29-1 and TRBJ2-2, with D tentatively TRBD1 (5 bases). Germline lookup yields CDR1 SQVTM and CDR2 ANQGSEA. The length of the CDR3 is 12 residues. The germline V and J ends were trimmed by 8 bases and 1 base, with 8 bases remaining between them. This chain's CDR3 is CSLQGNTGELFF. DNA of the CDR3: TGCAGCCTGCAGGGGAACACCGGGGAGCTGTTTTTT.

This chain links TRBV30 with TRBJ1-5, with 7 bases identical to TRBD1. Germline V CDR1 and CDR2: GTSNPN, SVGIG (reference sequence). The CDR3 has 13 amino acids. Losses at the gene ends were 0 bases for V and 8 bases for J; bases not matched to a gene: 4. CDR3 region: CAWSVQGMEPQHF. CDR3 DNA sequence: TGTGCCTGGAGTGTACAGGGGATGGAGCCCCAGCATTTT. Combining the CDR3 with reference TRBV30 and TRBJ1-5 gives the whole variable domain SQTIHQWPATLVQPVGSPLSLECTVEGTSNPNLYWYRQAAGRGLQLLFYSVGIGQISSEVPQNLSASRPQDRQFILSSKKLLLSDSGFYLCAWSVQGMEPQHFGDGTRLSIL.